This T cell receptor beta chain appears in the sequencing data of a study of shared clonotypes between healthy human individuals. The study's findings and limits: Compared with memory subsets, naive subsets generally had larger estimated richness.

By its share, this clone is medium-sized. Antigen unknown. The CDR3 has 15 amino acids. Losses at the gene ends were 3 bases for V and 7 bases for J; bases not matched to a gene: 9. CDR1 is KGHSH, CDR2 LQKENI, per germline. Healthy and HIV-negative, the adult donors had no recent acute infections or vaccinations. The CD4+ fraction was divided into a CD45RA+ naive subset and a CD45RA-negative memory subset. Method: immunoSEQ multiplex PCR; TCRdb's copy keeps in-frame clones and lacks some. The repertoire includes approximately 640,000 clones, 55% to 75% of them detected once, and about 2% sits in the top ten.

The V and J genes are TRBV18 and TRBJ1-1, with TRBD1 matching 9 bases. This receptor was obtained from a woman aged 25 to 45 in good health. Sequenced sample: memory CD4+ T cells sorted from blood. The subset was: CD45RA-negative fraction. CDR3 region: CASSPYRGREGEAFF. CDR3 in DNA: TGTGCCAGCTCACCTTACAGGGGGCGTGAGGGTGAAGCTTTCTTT.